Reported below is one T cell receptor (beta chain). Its antigen remains unidentified. One end of the junction is discordant with germline, which a read error may explain. The entry originates in a study of cytomegalovirus exposure and HLA in healthy donors. Study results and limitations: At a 0.05 false discovery rate, a later analysis found approximately 17,000 TCR beta sequences to be associated with HLA alleles.

The CDR3 has 16 residues. The germline CDR1 and CDR2 sequences are SEHNR and FQNEAQ (reference sequence). With 60 Vbeta and 13 Jbeta primers, the PCR was carried out. Measured with immunoSEQ multiplex PCR; TCRdb has only the in-frame clones, and not every one. The table lists some 180,000 clones, roughly 80% of them singletons. This TCR came from a young woman in good health and CMV-seronegative. The source material was PBMCs. This sequence joins TRBV7-9 and TRBJ2-1, with 10 bases that match TRBD2. The CDR3 here is CSSSSLSGRFPNEQFF. The DNA for the CDR3 is TGTTCCAGCAGCTCACTTAGCGGGAGGTTCCCTAATGAGCAGTTCTTC.